The clone carrying this T cell receptor (beta chain) has just one count. Its antigen is not known. Generated by immunoSEQ multiplex PCR, the TCRdb table keeps only in-frame clones and is missing some. The profile shows 140,000 or so clones, 92% of them singletons. These data are taken from a study of T cell responses to AZD1222 COVID-19 vaccine. The CDR3 runs 19 residues. The germline CDR1 and CDR2 sequences are MNHEY and SVGEGT. Between the trimmed V and J ends, which lost 2 bases and 4 bases, there was a span of 27 bases. Study-level points and caveats: Increases in Spike-specific TCR breadth and depth were seen after two AZD1222 doses.

V is TRBV6-2 or TRBV6-3 and J is TRBJ2-7; D is possibly TRBD2 (5 bases). The source was peripheral blood, collected on day 0 of AZD1222 vaccination. The clonotype comes from an adult in good health. For the CDR3, the DNA is TGTGCCAGCAGTTACCCCGTCCGAGGGTTGAGCCCCAGGAGGTACGAGCAGTACTTC. Translating gives CASSYPVRGLSPRRYEQYF.